Listed here is a single T cell receptor beta chain. Its specificity is not known. Libraries were prepared by immunoSEQ multiplex PCR; TCRdb keeps only in-frame clonotypes and omits some of them. The table has some 2.1 million clones, around 95% seen once. CDR3 length: 14 residues. CDR1 LGHNT and CDR2 FRNRAP come from the germline V gene. With 1 base removed from V and 6 bases from J, the gap between germline ends came to 12 bases. Selected positively for CCR7 and CD45RO-negative, naive CD8 cells excluded terminally differentiated effector memory CD45RA+ cells. The data are from a study of shared clonotypes between healthy human individuals. Overall study findings and caveats: Generally, estimated richness proved larger in naive subsets than it did in memory subsets.

Sequencing was performed on naive CD8+ T cells from PBMCs. The chain combines TRBV12-5 with TRBJ1-2, with D possibly TRBD1 on 6 matching bases. The receptor's source is a man younger than 35 in good health. Some clones in this sample may be carry-over from other donors' samples. The CDR3 DNA is TGTGCTAGTGGTTTGGCCGGGCAGGGGAATGGCTACACCTTC. As protein: CASGLAGQGNGYTF. Filled out from reference TRBV12-5 and TRBJ1-2, the complete variable domain reads DARVTQTPRHKVTEMGQEVTMRCQPILGHNTVFWYRQTMMQGLELLAYFRNRAPLDDSGMPKDRFSAEMPDATLATLKIQPSEPRDSAVYFCASGLAGQGNGYTFGSGTRLTVV.